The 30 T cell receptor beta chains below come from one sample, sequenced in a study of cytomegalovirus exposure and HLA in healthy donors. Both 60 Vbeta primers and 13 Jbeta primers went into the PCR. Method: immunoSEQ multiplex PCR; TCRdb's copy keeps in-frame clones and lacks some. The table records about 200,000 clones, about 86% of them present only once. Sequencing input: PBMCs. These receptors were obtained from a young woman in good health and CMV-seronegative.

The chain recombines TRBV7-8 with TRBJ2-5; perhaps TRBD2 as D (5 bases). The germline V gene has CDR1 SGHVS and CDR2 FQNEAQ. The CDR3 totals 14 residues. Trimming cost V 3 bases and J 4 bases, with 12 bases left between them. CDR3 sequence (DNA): TGTGCCAGCAGCTTGAGAGGGATTCTAGAGACCCAGTACTTC. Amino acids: CASSLRGILETQYF.

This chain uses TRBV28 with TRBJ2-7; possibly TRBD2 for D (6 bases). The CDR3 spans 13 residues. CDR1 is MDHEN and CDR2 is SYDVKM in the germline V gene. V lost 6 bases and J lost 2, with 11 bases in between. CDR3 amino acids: CASRGLGTYEQYF. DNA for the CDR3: TGTGCCAGCAGGGGACTGGGGACCTACGAGCAGTACTTC.

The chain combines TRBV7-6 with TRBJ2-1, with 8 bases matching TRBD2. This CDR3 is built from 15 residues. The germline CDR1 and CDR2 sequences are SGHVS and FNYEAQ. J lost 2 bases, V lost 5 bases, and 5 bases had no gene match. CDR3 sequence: CASSLSGGPYNEQFF. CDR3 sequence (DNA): TGTGCCAGCAGCCTAAGCGGGGGCCCCTACAATGAGCAGTTCTTC.

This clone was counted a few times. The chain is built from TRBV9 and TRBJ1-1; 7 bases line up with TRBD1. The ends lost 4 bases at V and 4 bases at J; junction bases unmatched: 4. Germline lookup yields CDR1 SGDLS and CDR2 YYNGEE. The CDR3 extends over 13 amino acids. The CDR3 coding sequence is TGTGCCAGCAGCAAGGGGGCCGGCACTGAAGCTTTCTTT. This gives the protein CASSKGAGTEAFF.

The CDR3 DNA reads as TGTGCCAGCACAGTCATCGGGAGCCTTAATGAGCAGTTCTTC. It is translated as CASTVIGSLNEQFF. The gene calls are TRBV11-2 and TRBJ2-1; D might be TRBD2 (6 bases). Germline V gene sequence: CDR1 SGHAT, CDR2 FQNNGV. The CDR3 has 14 residues. With 7 bases removed from V and 7 bases from J, the gap between germline ends came to 17 bases.

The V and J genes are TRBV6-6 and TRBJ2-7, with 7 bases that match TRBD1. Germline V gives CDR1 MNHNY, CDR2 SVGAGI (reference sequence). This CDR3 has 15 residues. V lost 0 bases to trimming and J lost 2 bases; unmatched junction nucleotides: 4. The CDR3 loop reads CASSYSQGSTYEQYF. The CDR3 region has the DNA TGTGCCAGCAGTTACTCACAGGGGTCCACCTACGAGCAGTACTTC.

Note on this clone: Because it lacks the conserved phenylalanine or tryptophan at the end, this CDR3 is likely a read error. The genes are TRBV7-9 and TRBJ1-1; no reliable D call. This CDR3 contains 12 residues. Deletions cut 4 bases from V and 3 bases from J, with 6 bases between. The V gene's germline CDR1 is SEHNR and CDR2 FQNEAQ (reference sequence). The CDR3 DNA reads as TGTGCCAGCAGCTCTCTCGACACTGAAGCTTTCCTT. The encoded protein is CASSSLDTEAFL.

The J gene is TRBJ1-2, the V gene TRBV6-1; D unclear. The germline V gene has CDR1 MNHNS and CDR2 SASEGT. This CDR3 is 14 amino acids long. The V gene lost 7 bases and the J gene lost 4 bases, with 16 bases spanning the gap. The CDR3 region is CASIIWEGAYGYTF. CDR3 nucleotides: TGTGCCAGCATTATCTGGGAGGGAGCCTATGGCTACACCTTC.

The chain's CDR3 is CASSHYHSNTGELFF. The CDR3 DNA follows: TGCGCCAGCAGCCATTACCACAGTAACACCGGGGAGCTGTTTTTT. This chain joins TRBV4-1 and TRBJ2-2; no definite D call. This CDR3 spans 15 amino acids. Trimming took off 3 bases at V and 2 bases at J, with 10 bases between the two ends. Germline lookup yields CDR1 MGHRA and CDR2 YSYEKL.

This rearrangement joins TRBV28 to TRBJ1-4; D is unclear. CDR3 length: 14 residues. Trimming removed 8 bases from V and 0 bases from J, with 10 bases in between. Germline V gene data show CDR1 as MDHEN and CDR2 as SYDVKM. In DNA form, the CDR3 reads TGTGCCAGCGGGTTGGCGGCAACTAATGAAAAACTGTTTTTT. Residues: CASGLAATNEKLFF.

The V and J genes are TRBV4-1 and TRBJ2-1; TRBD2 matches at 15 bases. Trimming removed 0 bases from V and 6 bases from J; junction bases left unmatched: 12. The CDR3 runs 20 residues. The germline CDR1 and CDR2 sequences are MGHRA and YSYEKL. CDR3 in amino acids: CASSQDRFGLAGGPANEQFF. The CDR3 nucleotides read TGCGCCAGCAGCCAAGATAGGTTCGGACTAGCGGGAGGGCCGGCCAATGAGCAGTTCTTC.

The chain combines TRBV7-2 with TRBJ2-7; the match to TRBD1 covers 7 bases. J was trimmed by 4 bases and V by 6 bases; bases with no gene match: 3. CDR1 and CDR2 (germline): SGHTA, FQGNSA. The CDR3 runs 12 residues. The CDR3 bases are TGTGCCAGCAGTAGACAGGGTTACGAGCAGTACTTC. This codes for CASSRQGYEQYF.

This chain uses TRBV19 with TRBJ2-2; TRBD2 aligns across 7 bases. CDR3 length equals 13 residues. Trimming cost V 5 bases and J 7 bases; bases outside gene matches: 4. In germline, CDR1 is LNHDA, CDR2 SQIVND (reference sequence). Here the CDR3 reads CASSPAGDGELFF. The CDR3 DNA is TGTGCCAGTAGTCCCGCGGGAGACGGGGAGCTGTTTTTT.

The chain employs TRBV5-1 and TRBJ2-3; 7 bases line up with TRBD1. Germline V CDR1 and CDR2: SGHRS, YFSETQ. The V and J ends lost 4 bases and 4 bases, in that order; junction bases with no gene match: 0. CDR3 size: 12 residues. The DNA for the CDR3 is TGCGCCAGCAGCGACAGGGCAGATACGCAGTATTTT. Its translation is CASSDRADTQYF.

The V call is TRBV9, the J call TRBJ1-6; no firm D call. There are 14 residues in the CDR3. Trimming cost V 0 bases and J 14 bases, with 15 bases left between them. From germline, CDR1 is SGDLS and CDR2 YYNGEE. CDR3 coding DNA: TGTGCCAGCAGCGTAGAAGGGATTATGAGGGCCCTCCACTTT. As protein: CASSVEGIMRALHF.

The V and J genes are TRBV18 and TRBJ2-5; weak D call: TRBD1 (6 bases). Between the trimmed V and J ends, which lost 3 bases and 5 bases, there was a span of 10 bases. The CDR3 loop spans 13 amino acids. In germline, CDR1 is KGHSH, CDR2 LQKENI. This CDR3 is CASSPYGGETQYF. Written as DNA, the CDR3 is TGTGCCAGCTCACCCTATGGGGGCGAGACCCAGTACTTC.

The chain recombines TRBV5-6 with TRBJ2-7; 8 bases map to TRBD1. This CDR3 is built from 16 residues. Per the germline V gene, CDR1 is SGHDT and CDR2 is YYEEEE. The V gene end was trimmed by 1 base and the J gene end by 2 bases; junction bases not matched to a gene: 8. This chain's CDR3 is CASSLRSGGNAYEQYF. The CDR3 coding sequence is TGTGCCAGCAGCTTGAGGTCAGGGGGCAACGCCTACGAGCAGTACTTC.

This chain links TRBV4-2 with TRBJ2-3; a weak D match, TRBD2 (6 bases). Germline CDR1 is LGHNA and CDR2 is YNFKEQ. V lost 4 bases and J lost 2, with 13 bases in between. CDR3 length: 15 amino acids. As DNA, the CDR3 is TGTGCCAGCAGCCGTGGAGCGGGTGCCACAGATACGCAGTATTTT. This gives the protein CASSRGAGATDTQYF.

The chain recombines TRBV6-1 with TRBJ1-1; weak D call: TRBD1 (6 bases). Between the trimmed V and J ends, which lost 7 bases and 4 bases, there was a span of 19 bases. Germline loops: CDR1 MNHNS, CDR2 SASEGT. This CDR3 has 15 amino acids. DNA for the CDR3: TGTGCCAGCACCCTCCTGGTGAGGGGGACCACTGAAGCTTTCTTT. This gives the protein CASTLLVRGTTEAFF.

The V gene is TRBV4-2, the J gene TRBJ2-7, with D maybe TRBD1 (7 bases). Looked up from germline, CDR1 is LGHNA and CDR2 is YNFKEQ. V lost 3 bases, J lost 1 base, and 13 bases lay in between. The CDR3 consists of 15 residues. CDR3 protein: CASSHQGGSSYEQYF. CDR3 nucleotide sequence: TGTGCCAGCAGCCACCAGGGGGGTTCGTCCTACGAGCAGTACTTC.

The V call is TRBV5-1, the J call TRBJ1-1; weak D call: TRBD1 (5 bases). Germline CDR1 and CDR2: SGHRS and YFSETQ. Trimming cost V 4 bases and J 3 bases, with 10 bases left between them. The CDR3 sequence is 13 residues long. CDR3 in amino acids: CASSPGLYTEAFF. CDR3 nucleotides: TGCGCCAGCAGCCCGGGACTTTACACTGAAGCTTTCTTT.

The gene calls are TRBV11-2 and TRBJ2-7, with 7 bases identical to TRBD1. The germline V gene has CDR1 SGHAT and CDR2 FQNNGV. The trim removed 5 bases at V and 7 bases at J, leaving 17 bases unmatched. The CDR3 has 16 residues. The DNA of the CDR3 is TGTGCCAGCAGCGCGAGACAGGGTGACCTGCCGAGGGAGCAGTACTTC. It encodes CASSARQGDLPREQYF. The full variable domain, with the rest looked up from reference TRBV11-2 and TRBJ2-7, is EAGVAQSPRYKIIEKRQSVAFWCNPISGHATLYWYQQILGQGPKLLIQFQNNGVVDDSQLPKDRFSAERLKGVDSTLKIQPAKLEDSAVYLCASSARQGDLPREQYFGPGTRLTVT.

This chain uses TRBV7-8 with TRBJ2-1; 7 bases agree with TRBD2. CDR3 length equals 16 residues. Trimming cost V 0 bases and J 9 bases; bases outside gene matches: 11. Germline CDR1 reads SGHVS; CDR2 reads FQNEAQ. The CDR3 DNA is TGTGCCAGCAGCTTAGCGCAGGCGGGGGTATTGGGTGAGCAGTTCTTC. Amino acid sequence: CASSLAQAGVLGEQFF.

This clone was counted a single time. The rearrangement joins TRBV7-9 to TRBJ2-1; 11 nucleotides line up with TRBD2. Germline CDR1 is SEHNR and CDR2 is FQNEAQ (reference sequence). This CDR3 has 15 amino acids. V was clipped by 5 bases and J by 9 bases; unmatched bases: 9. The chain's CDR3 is CASSRGLAEGGEQFF. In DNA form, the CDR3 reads TGTGCCAGCAGCCGGGGACTAGCGGAGGGGGGTGAGCAGTTCTTC.

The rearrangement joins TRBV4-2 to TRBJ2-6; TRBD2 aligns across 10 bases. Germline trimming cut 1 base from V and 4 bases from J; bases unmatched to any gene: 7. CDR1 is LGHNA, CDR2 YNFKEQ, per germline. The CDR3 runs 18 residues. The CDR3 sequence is CASSQVKRGGRGANVLTF. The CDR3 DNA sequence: TGTGCCAGCAGCCAAGTAAAGCGGGGGGGCCGAGGGGCCAACGTCCTGACTTTC.

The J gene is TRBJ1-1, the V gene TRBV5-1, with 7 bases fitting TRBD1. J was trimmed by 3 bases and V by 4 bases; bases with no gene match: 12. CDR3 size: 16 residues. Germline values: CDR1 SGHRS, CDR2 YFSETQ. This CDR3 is CASSLTGSIWDTEAFF. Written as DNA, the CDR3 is TGCGCCAGCAGCCTGACAGGGTCGATTTGGGACACTGAAGCTTTCTTT.

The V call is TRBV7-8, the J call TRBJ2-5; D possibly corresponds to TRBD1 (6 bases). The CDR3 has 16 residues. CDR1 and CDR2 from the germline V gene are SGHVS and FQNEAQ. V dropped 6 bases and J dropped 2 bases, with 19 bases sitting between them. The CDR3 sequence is CASSFDGGARQETQYF. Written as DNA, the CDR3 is TGTGCCAGCAGTTTCGATGGGGGCGCGAGGCAAGAGACCCAGTACTTC.

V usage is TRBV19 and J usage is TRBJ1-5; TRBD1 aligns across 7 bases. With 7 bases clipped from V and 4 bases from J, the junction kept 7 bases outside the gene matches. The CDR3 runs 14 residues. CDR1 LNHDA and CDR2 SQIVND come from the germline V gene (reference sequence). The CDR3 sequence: CASTRTGGNQPQHF. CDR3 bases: TGTGCCAGTACCAGGACAGGAGGGAATCAGCCCCAGCATTTT.

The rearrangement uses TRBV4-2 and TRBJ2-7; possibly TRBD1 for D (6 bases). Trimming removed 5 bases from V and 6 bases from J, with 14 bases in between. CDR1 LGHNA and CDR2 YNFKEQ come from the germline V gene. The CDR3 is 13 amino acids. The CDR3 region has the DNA TGTGCCAGCAGCTACGGGGCAGGGGCCGAGCAGTACTTC. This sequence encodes CASSYGAGAEQYF.

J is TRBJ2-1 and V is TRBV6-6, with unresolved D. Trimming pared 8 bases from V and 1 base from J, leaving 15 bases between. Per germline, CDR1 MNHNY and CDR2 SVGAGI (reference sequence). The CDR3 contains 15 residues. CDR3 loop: CASWNRVRSYNEQFF. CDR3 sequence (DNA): TGTGCCAGCTGGAACCGGGTTAGGTCCTACAATGAGCAGTTCTTC.